The 3 T cell receptor beta chains given below trace back to one sample, sequenced in a study of CD8 T cells in Susac syndrome. RNA amounts of about 0.45 to 1 ug underwent reverse transcription with random hexamers. In TCRdb, the immunoSEQ multiplex PCR reads were re-called with MiXCR into one record per CDR3 protein. Of fewer than 70,000 distinct CDR3 sequences detected, just under 95% appear once; the ten largest clones hold about 0.26%. The sequencing sample was made of CD8+ T cells from PBMCs. The receptor set was obtained from a human donor in good health.

The chain recombines TRBV16 with TRBJ2-5; D unclear. CDR3 length: 14 amino acids. The V and J ends lost 1 base and 3 bases respectively, with 9 bases between them. The germline gives CDR1 KGHSY, CDR2 FQNENV. This CDR3 is CASSQWVTEETQYF. The DNA of the CDR3 is TGTGCCAGCAGCCAATGGGTTACGGAAGAGACCCAGTACTTC.

This chain connects TRBV27 to TRBJ2-7; 8 bases agree with TRBD2. With V trimmed by 4 bases and J by 3 bases, 5 bases remained unmatched. CDR1 is MNHEY and CDR2 is SMNVEV in the germline V gene (reference sequence). CDR3 size: 14 residues. CDR3 in amino acids: CASSSRTSFYEQYF. The CDR3 nucleotides are TGTGCCAGCAGTTCCAGGACTAGCTTCTACGAGCAGTACTTC.

The chain carries TRBV6-5 and TRBJ2-2, with TRBD1 identical over 7 bases. Germline values: CDR1 MNHEY, CDR2 SVGAGI. The CDR3 sequence is 15 residues long. With 4 bases clipped from V and 1 base from J, the junction kept 3 bases outside the gene matches. CDR3 residues: CASSWTGENTGELFF. CDR3 DNA sequence: TGTGCCAGCAGTTGGACAGGCGAGAACACCGGGGAGCTGTTTTTT.